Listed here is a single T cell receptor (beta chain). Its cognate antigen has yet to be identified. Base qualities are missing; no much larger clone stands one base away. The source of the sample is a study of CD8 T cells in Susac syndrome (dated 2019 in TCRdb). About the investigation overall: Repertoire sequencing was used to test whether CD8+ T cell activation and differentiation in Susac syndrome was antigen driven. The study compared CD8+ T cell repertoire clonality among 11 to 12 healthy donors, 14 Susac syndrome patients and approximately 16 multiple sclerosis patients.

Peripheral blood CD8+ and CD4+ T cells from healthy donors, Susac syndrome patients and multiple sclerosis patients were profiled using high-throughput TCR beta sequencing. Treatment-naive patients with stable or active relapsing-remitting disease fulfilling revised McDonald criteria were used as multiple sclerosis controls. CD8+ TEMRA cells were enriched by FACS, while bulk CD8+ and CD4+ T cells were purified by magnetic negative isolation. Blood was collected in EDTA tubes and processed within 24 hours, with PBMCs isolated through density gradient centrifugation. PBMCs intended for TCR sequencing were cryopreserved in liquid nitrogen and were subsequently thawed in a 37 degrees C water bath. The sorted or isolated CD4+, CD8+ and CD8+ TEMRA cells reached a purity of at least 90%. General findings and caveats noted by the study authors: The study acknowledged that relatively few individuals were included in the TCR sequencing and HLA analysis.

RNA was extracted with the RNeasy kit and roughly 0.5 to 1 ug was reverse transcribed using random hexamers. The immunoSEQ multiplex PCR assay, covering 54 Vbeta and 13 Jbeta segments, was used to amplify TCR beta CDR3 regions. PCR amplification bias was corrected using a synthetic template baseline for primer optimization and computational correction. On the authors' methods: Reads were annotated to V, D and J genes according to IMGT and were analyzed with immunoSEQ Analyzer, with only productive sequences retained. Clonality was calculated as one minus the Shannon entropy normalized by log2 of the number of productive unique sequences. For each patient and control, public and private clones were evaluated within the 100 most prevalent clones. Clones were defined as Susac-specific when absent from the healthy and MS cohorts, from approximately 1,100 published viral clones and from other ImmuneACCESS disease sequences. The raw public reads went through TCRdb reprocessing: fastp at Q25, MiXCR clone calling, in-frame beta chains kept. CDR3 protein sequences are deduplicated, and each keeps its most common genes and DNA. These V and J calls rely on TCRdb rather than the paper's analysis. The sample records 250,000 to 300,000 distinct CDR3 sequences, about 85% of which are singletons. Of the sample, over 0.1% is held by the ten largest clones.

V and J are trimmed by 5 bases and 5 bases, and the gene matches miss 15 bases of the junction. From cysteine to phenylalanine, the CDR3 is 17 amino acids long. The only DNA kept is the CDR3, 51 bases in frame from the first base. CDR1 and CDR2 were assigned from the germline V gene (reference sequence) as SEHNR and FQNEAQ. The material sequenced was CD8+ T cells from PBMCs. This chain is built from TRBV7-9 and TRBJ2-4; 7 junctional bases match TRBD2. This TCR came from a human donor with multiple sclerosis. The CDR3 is CASSPWTSGLRENIQYF. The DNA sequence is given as TGTGCCAGCAGCCCCTGGACTAGTGGGTTGAGAGAAAACATTCAGTACTTC.